The 20 T cell receptor beta chains presented below share a single source sample, sequenced in a study of blood T cells in healthy people across ages. The second PCR ran about 6 to 12 cycles with a sample-barcoded 5' primer and J-beta primers. MiXCR was run by TCRdb on the 5' RACE reads, yielding one entry per CDR3 protein. The profile shows under 1,000,000 distinct CDR3 sequences, 46% of them singletons. The sample was blood. Every receptor here comes from a man at least 80 years old in good health.

This rearrangement joins TRBV30 to TRBJ1-5; D is unclear. The V and J ends lost 0 bases and 3 bases respectively, with 6 bases between them. The CDR3 is 13 residues long. The germline gives CDR1 GTSNPN, CDR2 SVGIG (reference sequence). CDR3 nucleotides: TGTGCCTGGAGTGTACTCGACAATCAGCCCCAGCATTTT. It yields the protein CAWSVLDNQPQHF.

This clonotype was counted ten times or more. This sequence joins TRBV12-3 or TRBV12-4 and TRBJ2-1; 11 nucleotides align to TRBD2. The length of the CDR3 is 17 residues. The ends lost 3 bases at V and 2 bases at J; junction bases unmatched: 6. The CDR3 DNA is TGTGCCAGCAGTTTGGTTAGCGGGAGGGTTCCCTACAATGAGCAGTTCTTC. This codes for CASSLVSGRVPYNEQFF.

This chain links TRBV7-2 with TRBJ1-3; the D gene is possibly TRBD1 (6 bases). V was shortened by 6 bases and J by 4 bases, with 13 bases between the two germline ends. CDR3 size: 14 residues. Germline lookup yields CDR1 SGHTA and CDR2 FQGNSA. The CDR3 coding sequence is TGTGCCAGCAGATCTCCCAGGGGAGGAAACACCATATATTTT. Protein product: CASRSPRGGNTIYF.

This clonotype has more than one count but fewer than ten. Given a much more abundant clone one base away, this may be a read error. The chain has TRBV20-1 and TRBJ1-5, with 7 positions matching TRBD1. The trim removed 3 bases at V and 13 bases at J, leaving 21 bases unmatched. The germline gives CDR1 DFQATT, CDR2 SNEGSKA (reference sequence). There are 16 residues in the CDR3. The CDR3 reads CSARTTYGTDIIAQHF. For the CDR3, the DNA is TGCAGTGCTAGGACTACATACGGGACAGACATTATAGCGCAGCATTTT.

This clonotype was seen a few times. V usage is TRBV29-1 and J usage is TRBJ1-6; 8 bases align to TRBD1. With 6 bases clipped from V and 7 bases from J, the junction kept 5 bases outside the gene matches. CDR1 is SQVTM, CDR2 ANQGSEA, per germline. This CDR3 is built from 13 residues. The CDR3 region is CSVRTGWNSPLHF. As DNA, the CDR3 is TGCAGCGTCAGGACAGGGTGGAATTCACCCCTCCACTTT.

The chain has TRBV29-1 and TRBJ1-1; D possibly corresponds to TRBD1 (5 bases). Germline CDR1 SQVTM, CDR2 ANQGSEA. V lost 3 bases and J lost 2, with 13 bases in between. The CDR3 runs to 14 residues. CDR3 residues: CSVDMGGGNTEAFF. As DNA, the CDR3 is TGCAGCGTTGATATGGGGGGGGGAAACACTGAAGCTTTCTTT.

The chain recombines TRBV9 with TRBJ2-7; no firm D call. The J call is uncertain, as TRBJ2-5 better fits the DNA end. Per germline, CDR1 SGDLS and CDR2 YYNGEE. This CDR3 is built from 15 residues. The CDR3 is CASSVGDSGGETQYF. In nucleotides, the CDR3 is TGTGCCAGCAGCGTAGGGGATTCAGGTGGGGAGACCCAGTACTTC.

The genes are TRBV10-1 and TRBJ1-6; D gene ambiguous. Trimming cost V 0 bases and J 7 bases, with 7 bases left between them. Germline V gene data show CDR1 as WNHNN and CDR2 as SYGVQD (reference sequence). The CDR3 totals 14 residues. The CDR3 protein is CASSESRENSPLHF. CDR3 sequence (DNA): TGCGCCAGCAGTGAGTCGAGGGAAAATTCACCCCTCCACTTT.

V and J are TRBV27 and TRBJ2-1; TRBD1 matches 9 bases. The CDR3 spans 14 residues. V trimming: 6 bases; J trimming: 4 bases; junction bases outside the gene matches: 4. Germline assignment: CDR1 MNHEY and CDR2 SMNVEV (reference sequence). Here the CDR3 DNA reads TGTGCCAGCAGGATGACAGGGGGGTACAATGAGCAGTTCTTC. Translated: CASRMTGGYNEQFF.

This clonotype has only a few counts. The V gene is TRBV30, the J gene TRBJ2-5, with 9 positions matching TRBD2. V shed 8 bases, J shed 5 bases, and the junction held 15 bases outside the gene matches. Germline V CDR1 and CDR2: GTSNPN, SVGIG (reference sequence). This CDR3 region has 15 residues. The CDR3 nucleotides are TGTGCCGGCCAAGGTGATAGCGGGAGTCTGGAGACCCAGTACTTC. It encodes CAGQGDSGSLETQYF.

This clonotype was seen more than once but under ten times. The rearrangement links TRBV12-3 or TRBV12-4 to TRBJ2-3; 9 nucleotides agree with TRBD2. V lost 5 bases and J lost 3; bases outside the gene matches: 18. The CDR3 consists of 19 residues. CDR3 protein: CASSAGGGRARGSTDTQYF. Here the CDR3 DNA reads TGTGCCAGCAGTGCCGGAGGCGGGAGGGCCCGCGGGAGTACAGATACGCAGTATTTT.

This clonotype has ten or more counts. The V call is TRBV5-1, the J call TRBJ2-7; D is possibly TRBD1 (5 bases). Germline loops: CDR1 SGHRS, CDR2 YFSETQ. CDR3 size: 14 residues. Trimming removed 1 base from V and 7 bases from J, with 15 bases in between. DNA for the CDR3: TGCGCCAGCAGCTTGACAGGATTAGTACGGGAGCAGTACTTC. This codes for CASSLTGLVREQYF.

This chain connects TRBV19 to TRBJ2-1, with D hard to call. The CDR3 runs 14 residues. Trimming removed 1 base at V and 0 bases at J, with 4 bases between. Germline CDR1 is LNHDA and CDR2 is SQIVND (reference sequence). CDR3: CASSIGSSYNEQFF. The CDR3 nucleotides are TGTGCCAGTAGTATAGGGAGCTCCTACAATGAGCAGTTCTTC.

This clonotype was seen only a few times. One end of the junction does not line up with germline, which may come from a read error. The chain is built from TRBV28 and TRBJ1-2, with D uncertain. The CDR3 length is 11 residues. Germline assignment: CDR1 MDHEN and CDR2 SYDVKM. In DNA, the CDR3 is TGTGCCAGCAGAAGGGCTAATGGGTACACCTTC. Translation gives CASRRANGYTF.

Only a few counts were recorded for this clonotype. The chain recombines TRBV10-3 with TRBJ1-5, with a possible D match to TRBD1 (5 bases). V lost 5 bases to trimming and J lost 5 bases, with 10 bases between them. Per germline, CDR1 ENHRY and CDR2 SYGVKD. The CDR3 runs to 13 residues. CDR3 amino acids: CAISLGTDQPQHF. In DNA form, the CDR3 reads TGTGCCATCAGTCTAGGGACGGATCAGCCCCAGCATTTT.

The J gene is TRBJ2-4, the V gene TRBV30; 8 bases are shared with TRBD1. CDR3 size: 12 residues. V shed 3 bases, J shed 13 bases, and the junction held 8 bases outside the gene matches. Germline assignment: CDR1 GTSNPN and CDR2 SVGIG (reference sequence). The DNA for the CDR3 is TGTGCCTGGAGCGCCGTACAGGGGGAGCAGTACTTC. Its protein is CAWSAVQGEQYF.

The sample holds a few counts of this clonotype. This rearrangement joins TRBV24-1 to TRBJ2-1; D tentatively reads TRBD1 or TRBD2 (7 bases each). The CDR3 is made up of 16 amino acids. V dropped 3 bases and J dropped 9 bases, with 20 bases sitting between them. The germline V gene encodes CDR1 KGHDR and CDR2 SFDVKD. CDR3 protein: CATSDTTGRGLSEQFF. The CDR3 DNA reads TGTGCCACCAGTGATACCACTGGGAGGGGGCTTAGTGAGCAGTTCTTC.

The sample holds a few counts of this clonotype. A much larger clone is a single base away; this may be a read error. The chain is built from TRBV28 and TRBJ2-2, with a possible D match to TRBD1 (6 bases). CDR3 length: 15 amino acids. Germline V gene lookup returns CDR1 MDHEN and CDR2 SYDVKM. Trimming cost V 8 bases and J 1 base, with 14 bases left between them. The CDR3 nucleotides read TGTGCCAGCGGACCCACGGACAGGAACACCGGGGAGCTGTTTTTT. Residues: CASGPTDRNTGELFF.

This sequence joins TRBV9 and TRBJ2-7, with TRBD1 matching 9 bases. There are 15 residues in the CDR3. The trim removed 4 bases at V and 0 bases at J, leaving 5 bases unmatched. Germline V gene lookup returns CDR1 SGDLS and CDR2 YYNGEE. The CDR3 DNA reads TGTGCCAGCAGCCCGGGACAGGGCCGCTCCTACGAGCAGTACTTC. Translation: CASSPGQGRSYEQYF. The full variable domain, with the rest looked up from reference TRBV9 and TRBJ2-7, is DSGVTQTPKHLITATGQRVTLRCSPRSGDLSVYWYQQSLDQGLQFLIQYYNGEERAKGNILERFSAQQFPDLHSELNLSSLELGDSALYFCASSPGQGRSYEQYFGPGTRLTVT.

The chain combines TRBV30 with TRBJ2-1; tentative D call: TRBD2 (5 bases). Trimming shortened V by 2 bases and J by 9 bases, and 14 bases separated the two germline ends. CDR1 and CDR2 from the germline V gene are GTSNPN and SVGIG (reference sequence). CDR3 length: 13 amino acids. The chain's CDR3 is CAWSTLASGEQFF. CDR3 DNA sequence: TGTGCCTGGAGTACGTTAGCGTCGGGTGAGCAGTTCTTC.